The present TCR beta chain was sequenced within a study of radiotherapy plus CTLA-4 blockade in lung cancer. As for the study in general: Under 20% of patients responded objectively, and around 31% achieved disease control.

Findings and caveats of the study: TCR clones from tumors expanded in blood after radiotherapy plus ipilimumab. Early shifts in blood T cell clones, with interferon-beta, reportedly predicted response best.

This CDR3 contains 14 residues. Germline CDR1 reads LGHNA; CDR2 reads YSLEER. V was trimmed by 4 bases and J by 5 bases, leaving 14 bases between them. Each patient with chemo-refractory metastatic non-small-cell lung cancer was treated with focal radiation plus CTLA-4 blockade using ipilimumab. Libraries were prepared by immunoSEQ multiplex PCR; TCRdb keeps only in-frame clonotypes and omits some of them. The sample records tens of thousands of clones, roughly 80% being singletons. About this clone: The antigen is not known.

The source of this sequence is a human donor with non-small cell lung cancer who had stable disease on radiotherapy plus ipilimumab. J is TRBJ1-2 and V is TRBV4-3, with a tentative D call TRBD1 (6 bases). The sequenced sample was peripheral blood, obtained from a patient treated with radiotherapy plus ipilimumab. The CDR3 here is CASSPSGTLYGYTF. DNA of the CDR3: TGCGCCAGCAGCCCTAGCGGGACACTTTATGGCTACACCTTC.